This T cell receptor beta chain was identified in a study of a mutant IDH1 vaccine in newly diagnosed glioma. Overall study: A roughly 60% male, approximately 40% female split and a mean age of about 40 years characterized treated patients.

This table comes from immunoSEQ multiplex PCR, and its TCRdb copy is limited to in-frame clones, with some not included. The sample consists of under 65,000 clones, over 70% of them appearing once. As for this clone: Its antigen is unknown.

Germline CDR1 SGHTA, CDR2 FQGNSA. The CDR3 covers 17 residues. The V segment lost 2 bases and the J segment 1 base; nucleotides outside the gene matches: 5. Time point here: week 11, during vaccination. Doses comprised 300 ug of mutant IDH1 20-mer peptide each, plus topical imiquimod. New IDH1-mutant, ATRX-lost WHO grade 3 or 4 astrocytomas occurred in donors. Material: PBMCs, obtained from a glioma patient whose treatment included an IDH1 peptide vaccine. The rearrangement links TRBV7-2 to TRBJ2-7, with TRBD2 identical over 13 bases. This clonotype was sampled from a man between 50 and 59 years old with glioma. DNA of the CDR3: TGTGCCAGCAGCTTAAGGGGACTAGCGGGGATTTCCTACGAGCAGTACTTC. The encoded protein is CASSLRGLAGISYEQYF.